Following are 22 T cell receptor beta chains from one sample sequenced in a study of shared T cell receptors in the human thymus. Sequenced by immunoSEQ multiplex PCR; TCRdb stores in-frame clones only, minus some. The sample consists of under 850,000 clones, around 89% of them appearing once. Another study also made use of these data, one on human thymus T cells.

The source material was thymocytes. The receptors derive from a boy younger than two with a congenital heart defect.

The chain is built from TRBV6-4 and TRBJ2-5; 10 bases are a match to TRBD2. The CDR3 is made up of 17 amino acids. Looked up from germline, CDR1 is MRHNA and CDR2 is SNTAGT. V lost 5 bases to trimming and J lost 4 bases; unmatched junction nucleotides: 13. CDR3 sequence (DNA): TGTGCCAGCAGTTCCGCACAACTAGCGGGACGGGGAGAGACCCAGTACTTC. Its protein is CASSSAQLAGRGETQYF.

This chain joins TRBV5-1 and TRBJ2-6; 11 positions agree with TRBD1. There are 17 residues in the CDR3. Germline V CDR1 and CDR2: SGHRS, YFSETQ. V gave up 4 bases and J gave up 4 bases; unmatched junction bases: 7. The CDR3 spells CASSAGQGAVGANVLTF. The CDR3 DNA reads as TGCGCCAGCAGCGCCGGACAGGGGGCGGTCGGGGCCAACGTCCTGACTTTC.

The rearrangement uses TRBV5-4 and TRBJ2-1; 7 positions match TRBD1. Germline V gene data show CDR1 as SGHNT and CDR2 as YYREEE (reference sequence). V lost 0 bases to trimming and J lost 2 bases; unmatched junction nucleotides: 5. There are 16 residues in the CDR3. The CDR3 region has the DNA TGTGCCAGCAGCTTGGAGGGCAGGGGGACCTACAATGAGCAGTTCTTC. The encoded protein is CASSLEGRGTYNEQFF.

J is TRBJ2-7 and V is TRBV10-1, with D possibly TRBD2 on 5 matching bases. CDR3 length: 15 residues. Germline loops: CDR1 WNHNN, CDR2 SYGVQD (reference sequence). Trimming took off 8 bases at V and 3 bases at J, with 20 bases between the two ends. CDR3 sequence (DNA): TGCGCCAGCTCGGACGGGAAGGGTAGTAGCTACGAGCAGTACTTC. As protein: CASSDGKGSSYEQYF.

The CDR3 DNA reads TGTGCCAGCAGCGCAACGACAGGGGTATACACTGAAGCTTTCTTT. Amino acids: CASSATTGVYTEAFF. This chain connects TRBV11-2 to TRBJ1-1, with TRBD1 identical over 8 bases. V shed 5 bases and J 3 bases; nucleotides not matched to a gene: 8. This CDR3 spans 15 amino acids. Germline values: CDR1 SGHAT, CDR2 FQNNGV.

The chain's CDR3 is CASSQWSGDGYTF. The CDR3 coding sequence is TGTGCCAGCAGCCAATGGTCAGGGGACGGCTACACCTTC. J is TRBJ1-2 and V is TRBV14; perhaps TRBD1 as D (6 bases). CDR1 and CDR2 from the germline V gene are SGHDN and FVKESK. The CDR3 is 13 residues long. Trimming stripped 2 bases from V and 8 bases from J, with 12 bases between.

The DNA for the CDR3 is TGTGCCAGCAGCGGTAATCGGGGGACCTTTTATGGCTACACCTTC. Translation gives CASSGNRGTFYGYTF. This chain joins TRBV27 and TRBJ1-2; D may be TRBD1 (5 bases). CDR3 length equals 15 residues. Germline V gives CDR1 MNHEY, CDR2 SMNVEV (reference sequence). Trimming removed 6 bases from V and 5 bases from J, with 19 bases in between.

This sequence joins TRBV14 and TRBJ1-3; 10 positions match TRBD1. CDR1 is SGHDN and CDR2 is FVKESK in the germline V gene. The CDR3 contains 18 residues. With V trimmed by 4 bases and J by 7 bases, 16 bases remained unmatched. CDR3: CASSRPTDRGPRPNTIYF. The CDR3 DNA reads TGTGCCAGCAGCCGTCCCACAGACAGGGGGCCGAGACCGAACACCATATATTTT.

There are a few counts of this clone. The V call is TRBV15, the J call TRBJ2-1; 8 bases align to TRBD2. Trimming removed 8 bases from V and 7 bases from J; junction bases left unmatched: 19. The CDR3 spans 17 residues. Germline CDR1 reads LNHNV; CDR2 reads YYDKDF (reference sequence). The CDR3 protein is CATRITGEAGGGNEQFF. DNA for the CDR3: TGTGCCACCCGCATCACCGGAGAGGCGGGAGGCGGGAATGAGCAGTTCTTC.

The chain uses TRBV6-1 and TRBJ2-2, with 11 positions matching TRBD2. Losses at the gene ends were 4 bases for V and 6 bases for J; bases not matched to a gene: 10. The CDR3 sequence is 17 residues long. Germline V gene lookup returns CDR1 MNHNS and CDR2 SASEGT. The CDR3 DNA is TGTGCCAGCAGTGGACGTGGTAGCGGGAGGGAGGCCGGGGAGCTGTTTTTT. Its translation is CASSGRGSGREAGELFF.

V is TRBV6-5 and J is TRBJ1-5; 8 bases line up with TRBD1. The CDR3 has 13 residues. Losses at the gene ends were 5 bases for V and 7 bases for J; bases not matched to a gene: 4. CDR1 and CDR2 from the germline V gene are MNHEY and SVGAGI. CDR3 DNA sequence: TGTGCCAGCAGTCGACAGGGGAAGCAGCCCCAGCATTTT. Protein sequence: CASSRQGKQPQHF.

The chain has TRBV19 and TRBJ2-7; 8 bases line up with TRBD2. The CDR3 consists of 15 residues. Trimming removed 1 base from V and 5 bases from J; junction bases left unmatched: 7. The germline CDR1 and CDR2 sequences are LNHDA and SQIVND (reference sequence). CDR3 region: CASSIGNGRAHEQYF. The CDR3 coding sequence is TGTGCCAGTAGTATAGGAAACGGGAGGGCCCACGAGCAGTACTTC.

V usage is TRBV6-5 and J usage is TRBJ2-5; 13 nucleotides match TRBD2. The length of the CDR3 is 16 residues. CDR1 MNHEY and CDR2 SVGAGI come from the germline V gene. The junction had 4 bases not matched to a gene; V was cut back by 0 bases and J by 6 bases. CDR3 sequence: CASSYSGLAGSQTQYF. The DNA for the CDR3 is TGTGCCAGCAGTTACTCGGGACTAGCGGGGAGCCAGACCCAGTACTTC.

The chain combines TRBV6-4 with TRBJ2-7; TRBD1 agrees at 7 bases. Germline V gene data show CDR1 as MRHNA and CDR2 as SNTAGT. This CDR3 has 16 amino acids. After removal of 4 bases from V and 1 base from J, the junction contained 10 bases not matched to a gene. The CDR3 bases are TGTGCCAGCAGTGGTGGACAGGCACAGTTTTCCTACGAGCAGTACTTC. It is translated as CASSGGQAQFSYEQYF.

About this clone itself: This sample includes further DNA sequences coding for the same CDR3. This chain uses TRBV4-2 with TRBJ2-7, with D possibly matching TRBD1 (5 bases). This CDR3 spans 15 amino acids. CDR1 and CDR2 (germline): LGHNA, YNFKEQ. V was cut by 1 base and J by 0 bases, with 10 bases left in between. This chain's CDR3 is CASSQVGDSSYEQYF. The CDR3 DNA sequence: TGTGCCAGCAGCCAAGTCGGCGACAGCTCCTACGAGCAGTACTTC.

The V call is TRBV25-1, the J call TRBJ2-5, with 9 bases identical to TRBD1. This CDR3 has 13 residues. V shed 2 bases and J 5 bases; nucleotides not matched to a gene: 0. Germline V lookup: CDR1 MGHDK, CDR2 SYGVNS. DNA of the CDR3: TGTGCCAGCAGTGAAGACAGGGGGGAGACCCAGTACTTC. Translated, it gives CASSEDRGETQYF.

The chain carries TRBV5-6 and TRBJ2-1, with no clear D. CDR1 SGHDT and CDR2 YYEEEE come from the germline V gene. CDR3 length: 14 residues. Trimming pared 1 base from V and 5 bases from J, leaving 10 bases between. Written as DNA, the CDR3 is TGTGCCAGCAGCTTGCGGTTTCTTGACAATGAGCAGTTCTTC. It translates to CASSLRFLDNEQFF.

The chain is built from TRBV7-9 and TRBJ2-3; D is unresolved. Deletions cut 1 base from V and 14 bases from J, with 13 bases between. CDR1 and CDR2 (germline): SEHNR, FQNEAQ (reference sequence). CDR3 size: 12 residues. This CDR3 is CASSLDGSGRYF. DNA for the CDR3: TGTGCCAGCAGCTTAGACGGGTCGGGTCGGTATTTT.

The chain links TRBV6-6 to TRBJ2-7; 8 bases are a match to TRBD1. Per germline, CDR1 MNHNY and CDR2 SVGAGI (reference sequence). Unmatched junction bases numbered 9, after V lost 5 bases and J lost 6 bases. CDR3 length: 14 residues. Here the CDR3 DNA reads TGTGCCAGCAGTGCTACGGGACAGGTCGCCGAGCAGTACTTC. It codes for CASSATGQVAEQYF.

In its sample, this clone was seen once. J is TRBJ2-1 and V is TRBV4-3; 8 bases align to TRBD2. Germline CDR1 reads LGHNA; CDR2 reads YSLEER. CDR3 length equals 19 residues. The V and J ends lost 0 bases and 6 bases, in that order; junction bases with no gene match: 16. CDR3 coding DNA: TGCGCCAGCAGCCAAGAGCGGGGAGGGTTAGCGGGGTGGGGCAATGAGCAGTTCTTC. Translating gives CASSQERGGLAGWGNEQFF.

J is TRBJ1-5 and V is TRBV15; 10 bases fit TRBD1. Losses at the gene ends were 6 bases for V and 3 bases for J; bases not matched to a gene: 8. Germline CDR1 and CDR2: LNHNV and YYDKDF (reference sequence). The CDR3 contains 16 residues. CDR3 bases: TGTGCCACCAGAAGGACAGGGGGGGATTTCAATCAGCCCCAGCATTTT. Residues: CATRRTGGDFNQPQHF.

The rearrangement links TRBV23-1 to TRBJ2-3; weak D call: TRBD1 (5 bases). TRBV23-1 falls under the ORF class, with uncertain function. Trimming pared 4 bases from V and 2 bases from J, leaving 16 bases between. The CDR3 has 16 residues. The CDR3, as DNA: TGCGCCAGCAGTCGGTCCAGGGTATCTCCCACAGATACGCAGTATTTT. Translation: CASSRSRVSPTDTQYF.